A selection of T cell receptor beta chains follows, all from one sample in a study of yellow fever vaccine responses in identical twins. TCRdb used MiXCR to reprocess the RT-PCR reads, holding one entry per CDR3 protein. The sample contains roughly 17,000 distinct CDR3 sequences, roughly three fifths of which appear only once. Sequenced here: T cells from blood (PBMCs), unsorted or a sorted subset (not recorded which), sampled before or after yellow fever vaccination (not recorded which). Receptor source: a young woman who received the yellow fever vaccine. The CDR3 runs from the conserved cysteine through the conserved F or W. Fields, in order: D gene, J gene, CDR3 length, V gene, clone size, CDR3 DNA, CDR3 protein. A D gene is named only where the DNA matches it firmly. Only part of the rows carry a size: once, few, many, or a class if the clone is expanded.

d_gene: -; j_gene: TRBJ2-1; len: 16; v_gene: TRBV4-2; abundance: -; CDR3nt: TGTGCCAGCAGCCAAGATGGATCTAGCTCCTACAATGAGCAGTTCTTC; CDR3aa: CASSQDGSSSYNEQFF
d_gene: TRBD1; j_gene: TRBJ1-4; len: 14; v_gene: TRBV11-1; abundance: -; CDR3nt: TGTGCCAGCAGCACGGGACAGGGGCATGAAAAACTGTTTTTT; CDR3aa: CASSTGQGHEKLFF
d_gene: -; j_gene: TRBJ2-1; len: 14; v_gene: TRBV7-6; abundance: -; CDR3nt: TGTGCCAGCAGCTTATTGTTCGGGGCCAGTGAGCAGTTCTTC; CDR3aa: CASSLLFGASEQFF
d_gene: -; j_gene: TRBJ2-1; len: 13; v_gene: TRBV29-1; abundance: -; CDR3nt: TGCAGCGTCGCCGGACCCTCCTACAATGAGCAGTTCTTC; CDR3aa: CSVAGPSYNEQFF
d_gene: TRBD1; j_gene: TRBJ2-7; len: 14; v_gene: TRBV2; abundance: -; CDR3nt: TGTGCCAGCAGTGCCAGGACAGGGGGCGGTGAGCAGTACTTC; CDR3aa: CASSARTGGGEQYF
d_gene: TRBD1; j_gene: TRBJ2-1; len: 16; v_gene: TRBV11-2; abundance: -; CDR3nt: TGTGCCAGCAGCGGACCGGGACAGGGTTCCTACAATGAGCAGTTCTTC; CDR3aa: CASSGPGQGSYNEQFF
d_gene: -; j_gene: TRBJ2-2; len: 16; v_gene: TRBV5-4; abundance: -; CDR3nt: TGTGCCAGCAGCTTGATAACAGGGAGCCCCTTTGGGGAGCTGTTTTTT; CDR3aa: CASSLITGSPFGELFF
d_gene: TRBD2; j_gene: TRBJ2-2; len: 19; v_gene: TRBV29-1; abundance: -; CDR3nt: TGCAGCGTCCGCACCATAGGACTAGCGGGAGGGCTGAACACCGGGGAGCTGTTTTTT; CDR3aa: CSVRTIGLAGGLNTGELFF
d_gene: -; j_gene: TRBJ2-2; len: 14; v_gene: TRBV10-1; abundance: -; CDR3nt: TGCGCCAGCAAAGAAGGGTCGGAGACCGGGGAGCTGTTTTTT; CDR3aa: CASKEGSETGELFF
d_gene: TRBD2; j_gene: TRBJ2-7; len: 16; v_gene: TRBV20-1; abundance: few; CDR3nt: TGCAGTGCTAGTCACGTCGTGACTAGCGGTAATTTCGAGCAGTACTTC; CDR3aa: CSASHVVTSGNFEQYF
d_gene: TRBD1; j_gene: TRBJ1-4; len: 15; v_gene: TRBV5-6; abundance: few; CDR3nt: TGTGCCAGCAGCCTTACAGGGGGCACTAATGAAAAACTGTTTTTT; CDR3aa: CASSLTGGTNEKLFF
d_gene: -; j_gene: TRBJ1-5; len: 13; v_gene: TRBV5-4; abundance: few; CDR3nt: TGTGCCAGCAGCGTGGGGCCGCTGACACCCCAGCATTTT; CDR3aa: CASSVGPLTPQHF
d_gene: TRBD1; j_gene: TRBJ2-1; len: 18; v_gene: TRBV25-1; abundance: large; CDR3nt: TGTGCCAGCAGTGAATATAAGGGGACAGGCCTGACGGGCAATGAGCAGTTCTTC; CDR3aa: CASSEYKGTGLTGNEQFF
d_gene: -; j_gene: TRBJ2-3; len: 12; v_gene: TRBV29-1; abundance: few; CDR3nt: TGCAGCGTTGAAGAGTTTGCAGATACGCAGTATTTT; CDR3aa: CSVEEFADTQYF
d_gene: -; j_gene: TRBJ1-1; len: 13; v_gene: TRBV11-2; abundance: -; CDR3nt: TGTGCCAGCAGCTTTAAACTGAACACTGAAGCTTTCTTT; CDR3aa: CASSFKLNTEAFF
d_gene: TRBD2; j_gene: TRBJ2-2; len: 12; v_gene: TRBV19; abundance: -; CDR3nt: TGTGCCAGTACCGGGGGGGCCGGGGAGCTGTTTTTT; CDR3aa: CASTGGAGELFF
d_gene: TRBD2; j_gene: TRBJ2-1; len: 13; v_gene: TRBV29-1; abundance: -; CDR3nt: TGCACCTTCCTAGCGGCTACATACAATGAGCAGTTCTTC; CDR3aa: CTFLAATYNEQFF
d_gene: -; j_gene: TRBJ1-2; len: 18; v_gene: TRBV4-2; abundance: few; CDR3nt: TGTGCCAGCAGCCATCCTTTGGGCAGGTCACTGCCGAACTATGGCTACACCTTC; CDR3aa: CASSHPLGRSLPNYGYTF
d_gene: TRBD1; j_gene: TRBJ1-2; len: 15; v_gene: TRBV6-1; abundance: -; CDR3nt: TGTGCCAGCAGTGATCAGGACAGGGGGCACTATGGCTACACCTTC; CDR3aa: CASSDQDRGHYGYTF
d_gene: TRBD1; j_gene: TRBJ1-2; len: 13; v_gene: TRBV18; abundance: few; CDR3nt: TGTGCCAGCTACACCGGGACAGGGTACGGCTACACCTTC; CDR3aa: CASYTGTGYGYTF
d_gene: -; j_gene: TRBJ1-1; len: 14; v_gene: TRBV18; abundance: few; CDR3nt: TGTGCCAGCTCACCACCGGGCAGAAACACTGAAGCTTTCTTT; CDR3aa: CASSPPGRNTEAFF
d_gene: -; j_gene: TRBJ1-2; len: 11; v_gene: TRBV11-2; abundance: once; CDR3nt: TGTGCCAGCAGCCCCTCCATTCGCTACACCTTC; CDR3aa: CASSPSIRYTF